The 26 T cell receptor beta chains reported below all come from one sample, sequenced in a study of Ad26.COV2.S vaccination and SARS-CoV-2 variants (dated by TCRdb to about 2021). Library preparation was by the immunoSEQ multiplex PCR assay. Entries here come from immuneACCESS through TCRdb and include only in-frame sequences with V and J called. Some clones fail to appear in such tables; in the studies checked, an unresolved V gene covers under half of the shortfall, and the cause of the remainder is unknown. Recorded for this sample are about 250,000 clones; 87% of them occurred a single time. The ten largest make up about 3.1% of the sample. This sample's treatment or condition label indicates: 15 to 20 received Ad26.COV2.S at low or high dose, single or two shots; several received placebo; per-sample allocation not given. For vaccine and placebo recipients, the sequenced repertoires came from samples collected on day 63 after the first injection.

The specimen was peripheral blood, collected in a trial of Ad26.COV2.S vaccine versus placebo. Receptors originate from a person aged 18-60 years who received the Ad26.COV2.S COVID-19 vaccine or a placebo.

This chain links TRBV5-1 with TRBJ2-7, with 12 bases aligning to TRBD2. V was clipped by 4 bases and J by 5 bases; unmatched bases: 13. Germline CDR1 reads SGHRS; CDR2 reads YFSETQ. The CDR3 totals 17 residues. CDR3 loop: CASSHSRLAGAIHEQYF. CDR3 nucleotides: TGCGCCAGCAGCCACTCGAGACTAGCGGGGGCCATCCACGAGCAGTACTTC.

This chain joins TRBV2 and TRBJ1-5; D might be TRBD1 (5 bases). V lost 6 bases and J 0 bases, leaving 12 bases between the germline ends. The V gene's germline CDR1 is SNHLY and CDR2 FYNNEI. The CDR3 is 15 amino acids. The CDR3 region has the DNA TGTGCCAGCAGCCAGGGTGGTAATAGCAATCAGCCCCAGCATTTT. Its translation is CASSQGGNSNQPQHF.

The rearrangement joins TRBV14 to TRBJ1-4; TRBD1 is a possible D gene (5 bases). Trimming left V 4 bases short and J 0 bases short, with 12 bases between. The CDR3 contains 16 residues. CDR1 SGHDN and CDR2 FVKESK come from the germline V gene. The CDR3 is CASSRQRFATNEKLFF. The CDR3 nucleotides read TGTGCCAGCAGCCGACAGAGGTTCGCAACTAATGAAAAACTGTTTTTT.

The chain is built from TRBV12-3 or TRBV12-4 and TRBJ2-5; 8 bases match TRBD1. The CDR3 contains 12 residues. The junction had 5 bases not matched to a gene; V was cut back by 5 bases and J by 9 bases. The CDR3 DNA reads TGTGCCAGCAGTCCCGGACAGGGCCCCCAGTACTTC. As protein: CASSPGQGPQYF.

The V gene is TRBV21-1, the J gene TRBJ2-7; TRBD1 is taken as the D call from the table, unchecked against the DNA. TRBV21-1 constitutes a pseudogene. This CDR3 region has 15 residues. In DNA, the CDR3 is TGTGCCAGCAGCAAACAAGGGACAGTAAACTACGAGCAGTACTTC. Encoded protein: CASSKQGTVNYEQYF.

CDR3 nucleotide sequence: TGTGCCAGCAGCCAACTTGGACAGAACTATGGCTACACCTTC. This translates into CASSQLGQNYGYTF. The V call is TRBV3-1 (or the pseudogene TRBV3-2), the J call TRBJ1-2, with a possible D match to TRBD1 (6 bases). Trimming took off 2 bases at V and 2 bases at J, with 9 bases between the two ends. The germline V gene has CDR1 LGHDT and CDR2 YNNKEL (reference sequence). This CDR3 is built from 14 residues.

This chain uses TRBV2 with TRBJ2-7, with TRBD1 matching 7 bases. The CDR3 spans 14 residues. Germline assignment: CDR1 SNHLY and CDR2 FYNNEI. The ends lost 7 bases at V and 3 bases at J; junction bases unmatched: 9. CDR3: CASTPQGINYEQYF. CDR3 DNA: TGTGCCAGCACCCCACAGGGGATTAACTACGAGCAGTACTTC.

V and J are TRBV19 and TRBJ1-2, with 8 bases matching TRBD1. The CDR3 is 16 residues long. V lost 3 bases to trimming and J lost 5 bases; unmatched junction nucleotides: 11. Germline assignment: CDR1 LNHDA and CDR2 SQIVND (reference sequence). The CDR3 DNA sequence: TGTGCCAGTAGTATCTTTTCGCCGACAGGGGAATATGGCTACACCTTC. Its translation is CASSIFSPTGEYGYTF.

The chain is built from TRBV5-6 and TRBJ2-7, with unresolved D. Trimming left V 0 bases short and J 3 bases short, with 4 bases between. This CDR3 has 12 residues. The V gene's germline CDR1 is SGHDT and CDR2 YYEEEE. Here the CDR3 DNA reads TGTGCCAGCAGCTTGGGTAACTACGAGCAGTACTTC. This gives the protein CASSLGNYEQYF. Full variable domain (missing parts from reference TRBV5-6 and TRBJ2-7): DAGVTQSPTHLIKTRGQQVTLRCSPKSGHDTVSWYQQALGQGPQFIFQYYEEEERQRGNFPDRFSGHQFPNYSSELNVNALLLGDSALYLCASSLGNYEQYFGPGTRLTVT.

The genes are TRBV19 and TRBJ2-7; a weak D match, TRBD2 (5 bases). Trimming left V 1 base short and J 6 bases short, with 7 bases between. Germline V gene lookup returns CDR1 LNHDA and CDR2 SQIVND (reference sequence). The CDR3 runs 12 residues. The CDR3 protein is CASSIGGAEQYF. CDR3 nucleotide sequence: TGTGCCAGTAGTATAGGGGGAGCCGAGCAGTACTTC.

This chain connects TRBV5-1 to TRBJ2-3, with D unresolved. This CDR3 is 16 amino acids long. V lost 1 base and J 6 bases, leaving 18 bases between the germline ends. Germline CDR1 is SGHRS and CDR2 is YFSETQ. CDR3 protein: CASSLSRALAADTQYF. In DNA, the CDR3 is TGCGCCAGCAGCTTGTCACGGGCCCTGGCAGCGGATACGCAGTATTTT.

This sequence joins TRBV5-4 and TRBJ1-4; D is undetermined. The CDR3 has 17 residues. Germline-derived CDR1 and CDR2 are SGHNT and YYREEE (reference sequence). V lost 0 bases and J 0 bases, leaving 12 bases between the germline ends. In DNA form, the CDR3 reads TGTGCCAGCAGCTTGGCACGAGACGGAGCAACTAATGAAAAACTGTTTTTT. Translating it yields CASSLARDGATNEKLFF.

V gene TRBV28 combines with J gene TRBJ1-4; 7 nucleotides agree with TRBD1. This CDR3 has 14 amino acids. Germline loops: CDR1 MDHEN, CDR2 SYDVKM. V shed 6 bases and J 2 bases; nucleotides not matched to a gene: 3. The CDR3 here is CASREGATNEKLFF. The CDR3 nucleotides are TGTGCCAGCAGGGAGGGGGCGACTAATGAAAAACTGTTTTTT.

The chain carries TRBV15 and TRBJ1-3; D unresolved. This CDR3 is built from 15 residues. V shed 2 bases and J shed 4 bases, with 12 bases lying between them. CDR1 and CDR2 (germline): LNHNV, YYDKDF (reference sequence). This CDR3 reads CATSRPPGSGNTIYF. In DNA, the CDR3 is TGTGCCACCAGCAGACCCCCAGGTTCCGGAAACACCATATATTTT.

The chain couples TRBV19 to TRBJ1-5, with D hard to call. Germline CDR1 is LNHDA and CDR2 is SQIVND (reference sequence). Trimming pared 3 bases from V and 3 bases from J, leaving 15 bases between. This CDR3 region has 16 residues. CDR3 coding DNA: TGTGCCAGTAGTATGATCCCCGGGTCAGACAATCAGCCCCAGCATTTT. The encoded protein is CASSMIPGSDNQPQHF.

Of note for this clone: Germline and junction disagree at one end, which may indicate a read error. The V gene is TRBV25-1, the J gene TRBJ2-5; D is perhaps TRBD2 (5 bases). The germline CDR1 and CDR2 sequences are MGHDK and SYGVNS. The CDR3 has 14 residues. The CDR3 here is CASTEGQPGETQYF. The CDR3 bases are TGTGCCAGCACTGAAGGGCAGCCGGGGGAGACCCAGTACTTC. The full variable domain, completed using reference TRBV25-1 and TRBJ2-5, is EADIYQTPRYLVIGTGKKITLECSQTMGHDKMYWYQQDPGMELHLIHYSYGVNSTEKGDLSSESTVSRIRTEHFPLTLESARPSHTSQYLCASTEGQPGETQYFGPGTRLLVL.

The chain links TRBV5-1 to TRBJ2-1; 9 bases line up with TRBD1. The CDR3 loop spans 15 amino acids. Germline V gene lookup returns CDR1 SGHRS and CDR2 YFSETQ. J gave up 7 bases and V 1 base, and 6 bases lay outside the gene matches. As DNA, the CDR3 is TGCGCCAGCAGCTTGAATTCGGGACAGGGAAATGAGCAGTTCTTC. Translated, it gives CASSLNSGQGNEQFF.

The chain employs TRBV3-1 (or the pseudogene TRBV3-2) and TRBJ1-1; D gene ambiguous. CDR3 length: 16 amino acids. Germline V gene lookup returns CDR1 LGHDT and CDR2 YNNKEL (reference sequence). Trimming took off 0 bases at V and 1 base at J, with 12 bases between the two ends. The CDR3 bases are TGTGCCAGCAGCCAAGAGAGGGCCAGAGCGAACACTGAAGCTTTCTTT. Translating gives CASSQERARANTEAFF.

The rearrangement joins TRBV5-5 to TRBJ1-2; TRBD1 agrees at 9 bases. CDR3 length: 16 amino acids. Looked up from germline, CDR1 is SGHKS and CDR2 is YYEKEE (reference sequence). V shed 5 bases, J shed 2 bases, and the junction held 10 bases outside the gene matches. The CDR3 reads CASSNKQGAKNYGYTF. CDR3 bases: TGTGCCAGCAGTAACAAACAGGGGGCGAAGAACTATGGCTACACCTTC.

The chain is built from TRBV5-8 and TRBJ1-5; weak D call: TRBD1 (6 bases). This CDR3 has 15 residues. The germline V gene encodes CDR1 SGHTS and CDR2 YDEGEE. The germline V and J ends were trimmed by 4 bases and 2 bases, with 13 bases remaining between them. Here the CDR3 DNA reads TGTGCCAGCAGCCTGAGATCAGGGGGCAATCAGCCCCAGCATTTT. Its protein product is CASSLRSGGNQPQHF.

With regard to this clone: This sample also contains other DNA sequences that code for the same CDR3. J is TRBJ2-2 and V is TRBV7-9; 12 bases are shared with TRBD2. Germline lookup yields CDR1 SEHNR and CDR2 FQNEAQ (reference sequence). CDR3 length: 19 residues. J lost 4 bases, V lost 1 base, and 10 bases had no gene match. The CDR3 DNA is TGTGCCAGCAGCTTAGTGGGACTAGCGGGCGTCGGGGGCACCGGGGAGCTGTTTTTT. This translates into CASSLVGLAGVGGTGELFF.

This chain links TRBV15 with TRBJ2-3, with D possibly matching TRBD2 (5 bases). Trimming left V 0 bases short and J 0 bases short, with 10 bases between. Per the germline V gene, CDR1 is LNHNV and CDR2 is YYDKDF (reference sequence). The CDR3 loop spans 16 amino acids. The CDR3: CATSRDRSGSTDTQYF. The CDR3 nucleotides read TGTGCCACCAGCAGAGATCGCTCGGGGAGCACAGATACGCAGTATTTT.

The chain couples TRBV6-6 to TRBJ2-2; possibly TRBD1 for D (7 bases). Trimming shortened V by 9 bases and J by 1 base, and 12 bases separated the two germline ends. Germline V gene lookup returns CDR1 MNHNY and CDR2 SVGAGI (reference sequence). This CDR3 is 14 amino acids long. CDR3 coding DNA: TGTGCCAGTTGCCAGGGGGGGAACACCGGGGAGCTGTTTTTT. It specifies CASCQGGNTGELFF.

In the case of this clone: The same CDR3 can be traced to other DNA sequences in this sample. V is TRBV5-1 and J is TRBJ2-1; 10 bases agree with TRBD1. This CDR3 is built from 15 residues. V trimming: 0 bases; J trimming: 5 bases; junction bases outside the gene matches: 2. Germline values: CDR1 SGHRS, CDR2 YFSETQ. CDR3 sequence reads: CASSLGQGAHNEQFF. The CDR3 DNA reads as TGCGCCAGCAGCTTGGGACAGGGGGCTCACAATGAGCAGTTCTTC.

V gene TRBV7-9 combines with J gene TRBJ2-7, with TRBD1 matching 7 bases. V lost 0 bases and J lost 3; bases outside the gene matches: 5. This CDR3 is 15 amino acids long. CDR1 and CDR2 (germline): SEHNR, FQNEAQ (reference sequence). This CDR3 is CASSLAPGQHYEQYF. The CDR3 coding sequence is TGTGCCAGCAGCTTAGCGCCGGGACAGCACTACGAGCAGTACTTC.

There are a few counts of this clone. The chain carries TRBV2 and TRBJ2-7, with D perhaps matching TRBD2 (7 bases). CDR3 length: 13 amino acids. Germline lookup yields CDR1 SNHLY and CDR2 FYNNEI. Trimming shortened V by 5 bases and J by 7 bases, and 15 bases separated the two germline ends. The CDR3 DNA reads as TGTGCCAGCAGTTACAGGGAGGGGCAAGAGCAGTACTTC. Amino acid sequence: CASSYREGQEQYF.